The source of this TCR beta chain is a study of blood T cell repertoires in COVID-19. Assay: immunoSEQ multiplex PCR; the TCRdb copy retains only in-frame clones and omits some. The table has some 400,000 clones, more than 70% seen once; the top ten hold approximately 1.3%. The sequenced sample was PBMCs or T cells enriched from blood (not recorded which). This clonotype originated in a man aged 25-40 years who had recovered from COVID-19.

This CDR3 reads CASSRDTTNQPQHF. As DNA, the CDR3 is TGTGCCAGCAGCCGGGACACCACAAATCAGCCCCAGCATTTT. The chain joins TRBV3-1 (or the pseudogene TRBV3-2) to TRBJ1-5, with D perhaps matching TRBD1 (6 bases). The CDR3 covers 14 residues. V dropped 4 bases and J dropped 4 bases, with 11 bases sitting between them. Germline CDR1 and CDR2: LGHDT and YNNKEL (reference sequence).